This TCR beta chain was found in a study of blood T cell repertoires in COVID-19. For the study at large: Acute-phase and convalescent COVID-19 samples originated in the United States, Italy and Spain. T cells, B-cell-depleted T cells, or PBMCs supplied cDNA or gDNA.

The CDR3 totals 12 residues. Germline V CDR1 and CDR2: SGHKS, YYEKEE (reference sequence). Note on this clone: Its ends do not fully match the called genes, so a read error is possible.

The table came from immunoSEQ multiplex PCR; TCRdb's copy has only in-frame clones and leaves some out. Of some 140,000 clones listed, roughly four fifths are singletons. The source material was peripheral blood. This receptor was obtained from a man of 80 years or more with acute or convalescent COVID-19. This chain links TRBV5-5 with TRBJ2-7, with a possible D match to TRBD1 (6 bases). The DNA of the CDR3 is TGTGCCAGCAGCACTACGACAGGATCGGTGGGGTTC. It specifies CASSTTTGSVGF.